Each of the 8 T cell receptor beta chains below was sequenced from the same sample in a study of a mutant IDH1 vaccine in newly diagnosed glioma. Libraries were prepared by immunoSEQ multiplex PCR; TCRdb keeps only in-frame clonotypes and omits some of them. The table includes some 40,000 clones, 75% detected once. The time point denotes: week 47, end of study. Vaccine doses each comprised 300 ug of mutant IDH1 20-mer peptide, with topical imiquimod. Their antigen targets remain unknown. This sample comprised PBMCs, obtained from a glioma patient whose treatment included an IDH1 peptide vaccine. These receptors all come from a man aged 35 to 55 with glioma.

The rearrangement joins TRBV4-1 to TRBJ2-1; 7 bases map to TRBD2. Germline CDR1 reads MGHRA; CDR2 reads YSYEKL. The CDR3 contains 16 residues. V lost 1 base, J lost 0 bases, and 3 bases stayed unmatched. The DNA for the CDR3 is TGCGCCAGCAGCCAAGGGGAGGGTCCCTCCTACAATGAGCAGTTCTTC. Protein sequence: CASSQGEGPSYNEQFF.

V and J are TRBV11-2 and TRBJ1-1; D may be TRBD1 (5 bases). Germline assignment: CDR1 SGHAT and CDR2 FQNNGV. V was shortened by 4 bases and J by 1 base, with 10 bases between the two germline ends. This CDR3 is built from 14 residues. The CDR3 DNA reads as TGTGCCAGCAGCTCGATCAGGGCGAACACTGAAGCTTTCTTT. Encoded protein: CASSSIRANTEAFF. Full variable domain (remainder filled in from reference TRBV11-2 and TRBJ1-1): EAGVAQSPRYKIIEKRQSVAFWCNPISGHATLYWYQQILGQGPKLLIQFQNNGVVDDSQLPKDRFSAERLKGVDSTLKIQPAKLEDSAVYLCASSSIRANTEAFFGQGTRLTVV.

This clone showed up just a few times. The CDR3 DNA is TGTGCCAGTACCCCCTTGTCGATCACAGGGGGAGGCAATCAGCCCCAGCATTTT. Its translation: CASTPLSITGGGNQPQHF. The genes are TRBV19 and TRBJ1-5; 8 nucleotides agree with TRBD1. The V segment lost 7 bases and the J segment 2 bases; nucleotides outside the gene matches: 16. Looked up from germline, CDR1 is LNHDA and CDR2 is SQIVND (reference sequence). The CDR3 has 18 amino acids.

CDR3 nucleotide sequence: TGCGCCAGCAGCTTGGCGCCGGCAACTAATGAAAAACTGTTTTTT. It is translated as CASSLAPATNEKLFF. The rearrangement joins TRBV5-1 to TRBJ1-4, with D uncertain. CDR1 is SGHRS and CDR2 is YFSETQ in the germline V gene. The CDR3 sequence is 15 residues long. The V and J ends lost 0 bases and 0 bases respectively, with 6 bases between them.

The chain links TRBV6-5 to TRBJ2-3; 7 bases align to TRBD1. CDR1 and CDR2 from the germline V gene are MNHEY and SVGAGI. The CDR3 totals 14 residues. Trimming removed 4 bases from V and 6 bases from J; junction bases left unmatched: 7. The DNA of the CDR3 is TGTGCCAGCAGTTTCGGACAGGTCGGGGATACGCAGTATTTT. Translation: CASSFGQVGDTQYF.

This clone was counted a single time. One junction end does not reproduce the germline sequence, and a read error may be involved. The chain uses TRBV18 and TRBJ2-5; no clear D gene. This CDR3 has 11 amino acids. In germline, CDR1 is KGHSH, CDR2 LQKENI. This chain's CDR3 is CASSPQETQYF. The CDR3 DNA reads as TGTGCCAGCTCGCCACAAGAGACCCAGTACTTC.

The V and J genes are TRBV7-2 and TRBJ2-2; D is undetermined. Germline assignment: CDR1 SGHTA and CDR2 FQGNSA. The CDR3 runs to 16 residues. V was clipped by 4 bases and J by 5 bases, with 17 bases between them. CDR3 DNA sequence: TGTGCCAGCAGCTACCTTCGAGGAACAACGACCGGGGAGCTGTTTTTT. Its protein product is CASSYLRGTTTGELFF.

The rearrangement uses TRBV5-6 and TRBJ1-2; D call uncertain. Between the trimmed V and J ends, which lost 4 bases and 1 base, there was a span of 8 bases. CDR1 SGHDT and CDR2 YYEEEE come from the germline V gene. This CDR3 is 13 amino acids long. For the CDR3, the DNA is TGTGCCAGCAGCCCCAGATATAACTATGGCTACACCTTC. This translates into CASSPRYNYGYTF.